This TCR beta chain was observed in a study of T-cell reconstitution after alpha-beta-depleted transplantation in children (dated by TCRdb to 2015 to 2016). Describing the broader study: T-cell immune reconstitution after TCRalphabeta/CD19-depleted allogeneic hematopoietic cell transplantation in children was quantitatively tracked in the study by means of TCR repertoire profiling. The investigation overall reported the following: The apparently early alphabetaT-cell count recovery about two months after transplant was reportedly dependent on only several hundred rapidly expanded clones derived from non-depleted graft cells. Over the following months the frequencies of hyperexpanded clones went down, and after one year T-cell counts and TCRbeta diversity were mostly credited to newly produced T cells. In some patients, high TCRbeta diversity at day 60 was attributed to recipient T cells and intrathymic progenitors that had survived conditioning.

Points on this clonotype: Its antigen is currently not known. Base qualities are not provided; no much larger clone lies one nucleotide away.

Library preparation was by PCR. Sequencing was carried out with an Illumina HiSeq 2500. Molecular barcoding was employed in the preparation of TCR libraries, with unique molecular identifiers being used to normalize TCRbeta repertoire quantification. TCRdb redid the processing of the public reads, applying fastp at Q25 and MiXCR, and retained in-frame beta chains. Records with the same CDR3 protein are collapsed into one entry carrying the most frequent genes and DNA. The sample table shows 750,000 to 950,000 distinct CDR3 sequences, and approximately 15% are seen once. Roughly 5% of the sample comes from the top ten. Spanning cysteine to phenylalanine, the CDR3 consists of 12 amino acids. Only CDR3 DNA remains: 36 bases, in frame from the first base. V loses 4 bases of germline sequence and J loses 7 bases, and the interval between the two ends is 11 bases. CDR1 and CDR2 are read off the germline V gene as SGHRS and YFSETQ.

This specimen's treatment or condition label, interpreted: allogeneic hematopoietic cell transplantation with graft depleted of TCRalphabeta T cells and CD19 B cells. The children who served as transplant recipients had been given grafts of TCRalphabeta/CD19-depleted allogeneic hematopoietic cells. The clonotype was recovered from a male patient aged 10-17 years who had a stem cell transplant for acute lymphoblastic leukemia, so the T cells may come from the graft donor. The material was PBMCs, mostly from graft donor cells, obtained 360 days after TCRalphabeta/CD19-depleted stem cell transplant. The chain is assembled from TRBV5-1 and TRBJ1-1, with the identity of the D gene unclear. CDR3 sequence: CASSTLGYEAFF. The base sequence is TGCGCCAGCAGCACCCTGGGATATGAAGCTTTCTTT.